These T cell receptor beta chains were read from a single sample in a study of control samples from healthy donors and cancer patients. Measured with immunoSEQ multiplex PCR; TCRdb has only the in-frame clones, and not every one. This table has around 1,900 clones, around 84% appearing once. Sample: formalin-fixed, paraffin-embedded tissue. The receptors derive from a female donor with lung cancer. CDR3s include the opening cysteine and the closing phenylalanine or tryptophan.

v_call	j_call	cdr3_aa
TRBV27	TRBJ2-7	CASSLAQAYEQYF
TRBV2	TRBJ2-5	CASGPGQETQYF
TRBV11-3	TRBJ2-1	CASSPRNLGGEQFF
TRBV11-2	TRBJ2-5	CASSSHRGGTQYF
TRBV7-6	TRBJ2-5	CASSLAGAGGAGTQYF
TRBV27	TRBJ1-6	CASSPGFDSPLHF
TRBV19	TRBJ2-2	CASSRAVSGELFF
TRBV6-5	TRBJ1-1	CASRLLSGREAFF
TRBV7-8	TRBJ1-1	CASSAKVWDTEAFF
TRBV28	TRBJ2-5	CASSFLDRGRTQYF
TRBV3-1/TRBV3-2	TRBJ1-5	CASSQGWEAVDQPQHF
TRBV6-5	TRBJ1-5	CATIRQGDQPQHF
TRBV6-5	TRBJ2-2	CASSYGTPSAGELFF
TRBV28	TRBJ1-2	CASRRGAYGYTF
TRBV5-4	TRBJ1-2	CASSFLGGYTF
TRBV28	TRBJ1-6	CASSLRSVAHPLHF
TRBV15	TRBJ2-5	CATTTGAGGETQYF
TRBV3-1/TRBV3-2	TRBJ1-1	CASSGWDPISRTEAFF
TRBV7-2	TRBJ2-5	CASSLGLAGQETQYF
TRBV3-1/TRBV3-2	TRBJ1-2	CASSRQVHYGYTF
TRBV28	TRBJ1-1	CASSPNPGRNTEAFF
TRBV6-2/TRBV6-3	TRBJ2-5	CASSYTAETQYF
TRBV10-3	TRBJ1-2	CASSQGVRGYTF
TRBV28	TRBJ1-1	CASSRPGQGTGAFF
TRBV27	TRBJ2-5	CASSLAPLEVETQYF
TRBV18	TRBJ1-4	CASAQGRAEKLFF
TRBV14	TRBJ1-2	CASSQVGAGAYGYTF
TRBV3-1/TRBV3-2	TRBJ1-1	CASSQAFRDTEAFF
TRBV7-3	TRBJ2-5	CASSPRGTGGVKTQYF
TRBV7-9	TRBJ2-1	CASSSRGAPYNEQFF
TRBV3-1/TRBV3-2	TRBJ2-5	CASSQGQGEETQYF
TRBV10-3	TRBJ2-7	CAISSVDTFSYEQYF
TRBV4-1	TRBJ2-7	CASSQDLVRVCEQYF
TRBV6-6	TRBJ1-2	CASSDRGRGYTF
TRBV29-1	TRBJ2-1	CSAGTSGFEQFF
TRBV27	TRBJ1-1	CASSLSLGYSEAFF
TRBV5-6	TRBJ1-1	CASSPNRGNTEAFF
TRBV28	TRBJ2-3	CASSRVIGPGTDTQYF
TRBV9	TRBJ2-1	CASSVGGRDNEQFF
TRBV6-1	TRBJ1-5	CASSDGGRSQPQHF
TRBV6-4	TRBJ2-1	CASSVGLADYNEQFF
TRBV27	TRBJ2-7	CASKSDRYEQYF
TRBV7-3	TRBJ2-2	CASSPGTGGELFF
TRBV6-2/TRBV6-3	TRBJ2-5	CASSSGGAGETQYF
TRBV2	TRBJ2-7	CASSELAGVQDEQYF
TRBV18	TRBJ2-7	CASSPPSGTTYEQYF